Below are 19 T cell receptor beta chains sequenced from a single sample in a study of siplizumab effects on memory and regulatory T cells. TCRdb keeps only in-frame clones here, not all; method: immunoSEQ multiplex PCR. The data show some 100,000 clones, around 97% seen once. Material for sequencing was naive CD4+ T cells sorted from blood. These receptors were obtained from a human donor in good health.

The chain has TRBV9 and TRBJ2-7; the D call may be TRBD1 or TRBD2 (6 bases each). Trimming removed 3 bases at V and 1 base at J, with 14 bases between. The germline CDR1 and CDR2 sequences are SGDLS and YYNGEE. The CDR3 has 15 amino acids. The CDR3 sequence: CASSAKGGTSYEQYF. The CDR3 DNA follows: TGTGCCAGCAGCGCAAAAGGGGGGACTTCCTACGAGCAGTACTTC.

J is TRBJ1-4 and V is TRBV12-5, with a weak D call TRBD1 (5 bases). The CDR3 spans 16 residues. Germline CDR1 and CDR2: LGHNT and FRNRAP. With 0 bases removed from V and 8 bases from J, the gap between germline ends came to 16 bases. CDR3 region: CASGLVRGADREKLFF. The CDR3 nucleotides read TGTGCTAGTGGTTTGGTACGCGGGGCTGATCGGGAAAAACTGTTTTTT.

The rearrangement uses TRBV7-3 and TRBJ2-3, with 8 bases matching TRBD2. Germline V gene data show CDR1 as SGHTA and CDR2 as FQGTGA. The CDR3 has 14 amino acids. V was clipped by 4 bases and J by 6 bases; unmatched bases: 6. CDR3 sequence (DNA): TGTGCCAGCAGCTCCGGACTAGCAGGCGATACGCAGTATTTT. Amino acids: CASSSGLAGDTQYF.

The V and J genes are TRBV19 and TRBJ1-5; D possibly corresponds to TRBD1 (6 bases). V lost 9 bases, J lost 2 bases, and 20 bases lay in between. CDR3 size: 16 residues. Per germline, CDR1 LNHDA and CDR2 SQIVND (reference sequence). The CDR3 spells CARDHQRGRGNQPQHF. CDR3 nucleotide sequence: TGTGCCAGAGACCACCAAAGGGGGAGGGGCAATCAGCCCCAGCATTTT.

V is TRBV5-7 and J is TRBJ1-6, with TRBD1 identical over 9 bases. TRBV5-7 is recorded as an ORF, its role being uncertain. V shed 4 bases and J 7 bases; nucleotides not matched to a gene: 6. The CDR3 length is 15 residues. CDR3 amino acids: CASSITGTGNSPLHF. The CDR3 nucleotides are TGTGCCAGCAGCATAACCGGGACAGGGAATTCACCCCTCCACTTT.

The chain couples TRBV10-3 to TRBJ2-1; 11 bases are shared with TRBD1. Losses at the gene ends were 4 bases for V and 7 bases for J; bases not matched to a gene: 9. The germline V gene has CDR1 ENHRY and CDR2 SYGVKD. This CDR3 comprises 16 residues. The CDR3, as DNA: TGTGCCATCAGTGCCCTTGGGGACAGGGGGGGAAATGAGCAGTTCTTC. This sequence encodes CAISALGDRGGNEQFF.

The V gene is TRBV5-4, the J gene TRBJ2-3; the D call may be TRBD1 or TRBD2 (5 bases each). This CDR3 has 15 residues. Trimming removed 4 bases at V and 0 bases at J, with 12 bases between. CDR1 is SGHNT, CDR2 YYREEE, per germline (reference sequence). The CDR3 region is CASSPKGTSTDTQYF. The CDR3 nucleotides read TGTGCCAGCAGCCCAAAAGGGACGAGCACAGATACGCAGTATTTT.

The chain employs TRBV2 and TRBJ2-7, with D maybe TRBD2 (5 bases). This CDR3 region has 15 residues. Trimming left V 6 bases short and J 4 bases short, with 19 bases between. Germline-derived CDR1 and CDR2 are SNHLY and FYNNEI. The CDR3 loop reads CASSWTLLPPYEQYF. CDR3 nucleotide sequence: TGTGCCAGCAGCTGGACTCTCCTTCCTCCTTACGAGCAGTACTTC. Looking up the rest from reference TRBV2 and TRBJ2-7 gives the full variable domain: EPEVTQTPSHQVTQMGQEVILRCVPISNHLYFYWYRQILGQKVEFLVSFYNNEISEKSEIFDDQFSVERPDGSNFTLKIRSTKLEDSAMYFCASSWTLLPPYEQYFGPGTRLTVT.

This clone was recorded a few times. The V gene is TRBV7-2, the J gene TRBJ2-7, with D uncertain. The V end lost 3 bases, the J end lost 5 bases, and 5 bases lay between the germline ends. The CDR3 is made up of 11 amino acids. Germline CDR1 and CDR2: SGHTA and FQGNSA. This chain's CDR3 is CASSFKHEQYF. The DNA for the CDR3 is TGTGCCAGCAGCTTTAAACACGAGCAGTACTTC.

J is TRBJ2-7 and V is TRBV19; the D is unclear. Looked up from germline, CDR1 is LNHDA and CDR2 is SQIVND (reference sequence). The V and J ends lost 2 bases and 2 bases respectively, with 7 bases between them. The CDR3 runs 13 residues. The CDR3 protein is CASSINRAYEQYF. The CDR3 DNA reads TGTGCCAGTAGTATAAACAGAGCCTACGAGCAGTACTTC.

This chain links TRBV7-2 with TRBJ1-2, with D possibly matching TRBD1 (6 bases). Trimming removed 5 bases at V and 2 bases at J, with 24 bases between. Germline V gives CDR1 SGHTA, CDR2 FQGNSA. CDR3 length: 18 amino acids. CDR3 bases: TGTGCCAGCAGCCCCGGTGAGACGAGGGGGGGGAAAAACTATGGCTACACCTTC. As protein: CASSPGETRGGKNYGYTF.

The CDR3 loop reads CASSADLDYGYTF. The CDR3, as DNA: TGTGCCAGCAGCGCCGATTTAGACTATGGCTACACCTTC. V and J are TRBV11-2 and TRBJ1-2; D ambiguous. This CDR3 has 13 residues. Germline loops: CDR1 SGHAT, CDR2 FQNNGV. Trimming took 5 bases from V and 3 from J, leaving 10 bases between them.

In this sample, this clone turned up once. This sequence joins TRBV18 and TRBJ2-2; the match to TRBD2 covers 11 bases. The CDR3 sequence is 15 residues long. J gave up 9 bases and V 3 bases, and 6 bases lay outside the gene matches. CDR1 and CDR2 (germline): KGHSH, LQKENI. The CDR3 is CASSPSGGAIRELFF. The CDR3 DNA is TGTGCCAGCTCACCTAGCGGGGGGGCGATCCGGGAGCTGTTTTTT.

The chain combines TRBV19 with TRBJ2-5, with 12 positions matching TRBD2. The germline gives CDR1 LNHDA, CDR2 SQIVND (reference sequence). The CDR3 is made up of 16 amino acids. Trimming removed 4 bases from V and 4 bases from J; junction bases left unmatched: 7. The CDR3 loop is CASSTSGGAVGETQYF. CDR3 sequence (DNA): TGTGCCAGTAGTACTAGCGGGGGGGCCGTGGGAGAGACCCAGTACTTC.

The V and J genes are TRBV30 and TRBJ1-2, with 8 bases aligning to TRBD1. The CDR3 spans 14 residues. V shed 3 bases, J shed 3 bases, and the junction held 6 bases outside the gene matches. The germline gives CDR1 GTSNPN, CDR2 SVGIG (reference sequence). The CDR3 here is CAWRRTGSDYGYTF. DNA of the CDR3: TGTGCCTGGAGGAGGACAGGGAGTGACTATGGCTACACCTTC.

V gene TRBV23-1 combines with J gene TRBJ1-2; the D gene is possibly TRBD1 (5 bases). TRBV23-1 has ORF status, its function being uncertain. Deletions cut 2 bases from V and 4 bases from J, with 11 bases between. This CDR3 is built from 14 residues. This chain's CDR3 is CASSQDSECYGYTF. The DNA of the CDR3 is TGCGCCAGCAGTCAAGACAGTGAGTGCTATGGCTACACCTTC.

J is TRBJ2-3 and V is TRBV7-3; D may be TRBD1 or TRBD2 (6 bases each). Germline V gene lookup returns CDR1 SGHTA and CDR2 FQGTGA. Trimming left V 3 bases short and J 0 bases short, with 10 bases between. This CDR3 has 15 residues. In DNA, the CDR3 is TGTGCCAGCAGCTTCTGGGGGGCAAGCACAGATACGCAGTATTTT. Its translation is CASSFWGASTDTQYF.

This chain connects TRBV7-3 to TRBJ2-1; D is perhaps TRBD1 (6 bases). The germline V and J ends were trimmed by 5 bases and 9 bases, with 17 bases remaining between them. This CDR3 is 14 amino acids long. Germline V CDR1 and CDR2: SGHTA, FQGTGA. As DNA, the CDR3 is TGTGCCAGCAGCGAGGTCCCAGGGGCTACTGAGCAGTTCTTC. This gives the protein CASSEVPGATEQFF.

The genes are TRBV9 and TRBJ1-3; 7 bases line up with TRBD1. CDR1 SGDLS and CDR2 YYNGEE come from the germline V gene. Trimming took 4 bases from V and 0 from J; bases not matched to a gene: 4. CDR3 length: 15 amino acids. In DNA form, the CDR3 reads TGTGCCAGCAGCCCAGGGGGATTCTCTGGAAACACCATATATTTT. Translation gives CASSPGGFSGNTIYF.